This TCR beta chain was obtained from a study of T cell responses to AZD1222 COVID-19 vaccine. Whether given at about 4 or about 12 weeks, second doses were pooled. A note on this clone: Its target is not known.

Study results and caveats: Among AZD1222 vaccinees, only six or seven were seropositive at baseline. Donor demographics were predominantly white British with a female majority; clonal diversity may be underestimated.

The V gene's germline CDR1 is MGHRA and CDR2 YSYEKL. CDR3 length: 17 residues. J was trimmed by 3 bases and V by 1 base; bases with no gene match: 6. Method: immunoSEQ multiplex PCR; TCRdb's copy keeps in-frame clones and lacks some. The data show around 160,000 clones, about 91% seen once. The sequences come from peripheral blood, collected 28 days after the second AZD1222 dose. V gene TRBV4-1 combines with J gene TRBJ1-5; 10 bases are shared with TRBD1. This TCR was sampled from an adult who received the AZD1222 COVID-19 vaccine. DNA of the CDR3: TGCGCCAGCAGCCAAGGCGAGGACAGGGGGATCAATCAGCCCCAGCATTTT. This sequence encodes CASSQGEDRGINQPQHF.